This TCR beta chain is from a study of graft-versus-host responses after intestinal transplantation. The protocol was immunoSEQ multiplex PCR, while the TCRdb copy is restricted to in-frame clones and leaves out a portion. This repertoire shows over 40,000 clones, approximately 84% found once; its top ten account for 0.45% to 0.55%. Study results and limitations: Individuals carrying graft-donor T cell macrochimerism showed high graft-versus-host to host-versus-graft clonal ratios in allografts.

Details on this clone: The antigen is unknown.

This TCR was sampled from a human donor who was the organ donor for an intestinal transplant. The specimen was unstimulated CD4+ T cells sorted from spleen or lymph node cells, collected before transplant.

CDR3 nucleotides: TGTGCCAGCAGCTTATACGGGGCACCTAGCTCCTACGAGCAGTACTTC. It encodes CASSLYGAPSSYEQYF. The rearrangement links TRBV7-2 to TRBJ2-7; possibly TRBD1 or TRBD2 for D (5 bases each). The CDR3 consists of 16 residues. Germline V CDR1 and CDR2: SGHTA, FQGNSA. V shed 2 bases and J shed 0 bases, with 14 bases lying between them.